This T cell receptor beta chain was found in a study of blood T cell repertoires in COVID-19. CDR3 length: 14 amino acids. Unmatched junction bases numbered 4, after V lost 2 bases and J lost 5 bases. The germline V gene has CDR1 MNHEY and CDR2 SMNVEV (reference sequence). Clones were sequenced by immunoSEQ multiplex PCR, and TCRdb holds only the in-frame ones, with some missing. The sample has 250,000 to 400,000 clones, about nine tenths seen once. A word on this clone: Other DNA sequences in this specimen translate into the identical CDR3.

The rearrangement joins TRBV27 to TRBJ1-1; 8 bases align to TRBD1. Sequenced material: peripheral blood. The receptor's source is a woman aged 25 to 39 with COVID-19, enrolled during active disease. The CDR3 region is CASSLGQGTTEAFF. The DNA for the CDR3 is TGTGCCAGCAGTTTAGGACAGGGCACGACTGAAGCTTTCTTT.